This paragraph covers one TCR beta chain sequence. Its antigen is not identified. These data come from a study of vaccination effects on CD4 cells after COVID-19. The wider study: All study participants received two doses of BNT162b2 or mRNA-1273 vaccine. General study results and limits: Infection-derived and vaccine-derived clones contracted markedly late after vaccination.

J lost 12 bases, V lost 5 bases, and 15 bases had no gene match. The germline V gene has CDR1 SGHTA and CDR2 FQGNSA. This CDR3 contains 16 residues. The culture ran for 10 days, and then CD4+ T cells were isolated. Confirmation by PCR established that the person had SARS-CoV-2 infection between March and December 2020. Researchers swapped half the medium for IL-2 medium on both days 3 and 7. The table came from immunoSEQ multiplex PCR; TCRdb's copy has only in-frame clones and leaves some out. The table shows about 64,000 clones, with 70% to 85% occurring only once. The sequenced sample was CD4+ T cells from PBMCs cultured without peptide, obtained before COVID-19 vaccination. This clonotype was obtained from a human donor who had a prior SARS-CoV-2 infection. V gene TRBV7-2 combines with J gene TRBJ2-1, with TRBD2 matching 11 bases. CDR3 sequence reads: CASSPPGLAVSMRQFF. In DNA, the CDR3 is TGTGCCAGCAGCCCGCCGGGACTAGCGGTGTCAATGAGGCAGTTCTTC.